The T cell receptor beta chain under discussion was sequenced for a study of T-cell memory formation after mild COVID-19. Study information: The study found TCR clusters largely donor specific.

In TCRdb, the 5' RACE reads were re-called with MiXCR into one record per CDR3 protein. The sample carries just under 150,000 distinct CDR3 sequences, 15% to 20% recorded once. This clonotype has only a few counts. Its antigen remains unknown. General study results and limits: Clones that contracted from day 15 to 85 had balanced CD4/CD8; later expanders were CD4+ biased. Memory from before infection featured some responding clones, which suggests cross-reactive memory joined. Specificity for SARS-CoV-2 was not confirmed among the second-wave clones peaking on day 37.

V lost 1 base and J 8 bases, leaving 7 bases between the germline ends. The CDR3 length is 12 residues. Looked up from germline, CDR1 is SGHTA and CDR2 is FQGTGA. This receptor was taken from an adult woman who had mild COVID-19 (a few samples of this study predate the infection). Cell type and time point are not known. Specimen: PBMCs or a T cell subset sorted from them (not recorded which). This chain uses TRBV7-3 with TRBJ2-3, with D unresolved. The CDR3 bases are TGTGCCAGCAGCTTAAGTCTGGGTACGCAGTATTTT. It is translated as CASSLSLGTQYF.